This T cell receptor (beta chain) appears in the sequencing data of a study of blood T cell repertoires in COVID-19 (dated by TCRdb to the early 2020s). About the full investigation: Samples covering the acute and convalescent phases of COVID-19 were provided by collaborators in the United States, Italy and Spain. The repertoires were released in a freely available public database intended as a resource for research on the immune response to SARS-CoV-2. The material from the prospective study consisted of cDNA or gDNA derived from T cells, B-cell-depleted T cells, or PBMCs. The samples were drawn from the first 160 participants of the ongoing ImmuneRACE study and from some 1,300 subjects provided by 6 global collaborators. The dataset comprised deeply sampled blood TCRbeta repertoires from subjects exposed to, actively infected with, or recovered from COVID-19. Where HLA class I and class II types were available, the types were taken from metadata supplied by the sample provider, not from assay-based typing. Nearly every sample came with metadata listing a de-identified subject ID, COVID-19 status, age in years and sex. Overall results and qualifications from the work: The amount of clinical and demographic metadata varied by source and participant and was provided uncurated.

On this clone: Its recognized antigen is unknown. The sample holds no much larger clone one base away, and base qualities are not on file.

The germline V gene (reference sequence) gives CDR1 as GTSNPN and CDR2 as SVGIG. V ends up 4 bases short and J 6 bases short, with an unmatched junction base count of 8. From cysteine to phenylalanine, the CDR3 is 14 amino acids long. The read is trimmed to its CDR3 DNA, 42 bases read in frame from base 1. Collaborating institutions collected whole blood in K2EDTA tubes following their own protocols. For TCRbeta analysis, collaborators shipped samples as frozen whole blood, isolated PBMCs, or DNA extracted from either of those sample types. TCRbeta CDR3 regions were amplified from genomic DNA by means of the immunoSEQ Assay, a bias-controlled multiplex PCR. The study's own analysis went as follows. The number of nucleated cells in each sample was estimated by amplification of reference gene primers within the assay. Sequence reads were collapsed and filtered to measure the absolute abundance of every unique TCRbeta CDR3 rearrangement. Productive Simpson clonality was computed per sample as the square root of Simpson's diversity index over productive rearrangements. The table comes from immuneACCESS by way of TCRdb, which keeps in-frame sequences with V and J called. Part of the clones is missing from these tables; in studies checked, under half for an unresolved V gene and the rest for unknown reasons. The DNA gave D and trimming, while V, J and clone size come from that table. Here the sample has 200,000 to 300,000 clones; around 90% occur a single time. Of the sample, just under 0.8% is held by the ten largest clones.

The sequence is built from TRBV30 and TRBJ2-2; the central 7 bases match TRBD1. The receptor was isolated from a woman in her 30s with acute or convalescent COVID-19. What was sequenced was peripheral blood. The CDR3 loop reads CAWNRGMRPGELFF. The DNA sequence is TGTGCCTGGAACAGGGGAATGCGGCCCGGGGAGCTGTTTTTT.